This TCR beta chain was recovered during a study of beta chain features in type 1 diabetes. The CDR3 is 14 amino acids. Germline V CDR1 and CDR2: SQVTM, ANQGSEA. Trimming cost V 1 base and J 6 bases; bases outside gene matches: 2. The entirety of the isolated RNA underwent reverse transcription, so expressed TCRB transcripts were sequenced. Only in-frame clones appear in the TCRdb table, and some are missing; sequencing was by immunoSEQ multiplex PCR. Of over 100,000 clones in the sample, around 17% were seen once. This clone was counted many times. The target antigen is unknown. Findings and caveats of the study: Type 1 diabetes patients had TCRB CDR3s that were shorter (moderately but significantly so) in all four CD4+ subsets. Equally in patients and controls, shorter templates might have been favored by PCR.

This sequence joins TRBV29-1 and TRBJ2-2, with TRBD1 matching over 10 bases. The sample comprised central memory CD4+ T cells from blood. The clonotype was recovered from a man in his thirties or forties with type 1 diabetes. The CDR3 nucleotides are TGCAGCGTTGAAGGACAGGGGGCCGCCGGGGAGCTGTTTTTT. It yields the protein CSVEGQGAAGELFF.